Listed below are T cell receptor beta chains from one sample, sequenced in a study of blood T cell repertoires in COVID-19. Measured with immunoSEQ multiplex PCR; TCRdb has only the in-frame clones, and not every one. The repertoire holds over 150,000 clones, about 93% seen once, with 0.76% in the top ten. Sequencing input: peripheral blood. The receptors were gathered from a man aged 25-45 years with COVID-19, enrolled during active disease. The CDR3 runs from the conserved cysteine through the conserved F or W. A D gene is named only where the DNA matches it firmly. Size tells how often a clone was seen (once, few, many) or the class of an expanded clone, and some rows leave it out.

V gene: TRBV7-9
clone size: .
J gene: TRBJ1-2
D gene: TRBD1
CDR3 protein: CASSPQPGTGPGYTF
CDR3 DNA: TGTGCCAGCAGCCCCCAACCCGGGACAGGGCCCGGCTACACCTTC

V gene: TRBV27
clone size: .
J gene: TRBJ2-1
D gene: TRBD1
CDR3 protein: CASRKLDRGPYNEQFF
CDR3 DNA: TGTGCCAGCAGAAAACTCGACAGGGGTCCGTACAATGAGCAGTTCTTC

V gene: TRBV10-3
clone size: .
J gene: TRBJ2-5
D gene: TRBD2
CDR3 protein: CAISRGYTSGGQETQYF
CDR3 DNA: TGTGCCATCAGTAGGGGGTATACTAGCGGGGGCCAAGAGACCCAGTACTTC

V gene: TRBV7-9
clone size: .
J gene: TRBJ2-7
D gene: TRBD2
CDR3 protein: CASSPPERGPHEQYF
CDR3 DNA: TGTGCCAGCAGCCCCCCTGAGCGGGGGCCACACGAGCAGTACTTC

V gene: TRBV5-1
clone size: .
J gene: TRBJ2-7
D gene: .
CDR3 protein: CASSSGNTYEQYF
CDR3 DNA: TGCGCCAGCAGCTCCGGGAACACCTACGAGCAGTACTTC

V gene: TRBV5-1
clone size: .
J gene: TRBJ2-5
D gene: .
CDR3 protein: CASSPGQIQETQYF
CDR3 DNA: TGCGCCAGCAGCCCCGGACAGATCCAAGAGACCCAGTACTTC

V gene: TRBV4-2
clone size: .
J gene: TRBJ2-5
D gene: TRBD2
CDR3 protein: CASSQNPGRGAWETQYF
CDR3 DNA: TGTGCCAGCAGCCAAAACCCAGGGCGGGGGGCATGGGAGACCCAGTACTTC

V gene: TRBV2
clone size: .
J gene: TRBJ1-1
D gene: TRBD1
CDR3 protein: CATKMDRGLTEAFF
CDR3 DNA: TGTGCCACCAAGATGGACAGGGGGCTCACTGAAGCTTTCTTT

V gene: TRBV3-1/TRBV3-2
clone size: .
J gene: TRBJ1-4
D gene: .
CDR3 protein: CASSQDQGQYDEKLFF
CDR3 DNA: TGTGCCAGCAGCCAAGATCAGGGGCAGTACGATGAAAAACTGTTTTTT

V gene: TRBV3-1/TRBV3-2
clone size: .
J gene: TRBJ2-4
D gene: .
CDR3 protein: CASSQEVGTYKNIQYF
CDR3 DNA: TGTGCCAGCAGCCAAGAAGTGGGCACTTACAAAAACATTCAGTACTTC

V gene: TRBV5-4
clone size: .
J gene: TRBJ1-2
D gene: .
CDR3 protein: CASSGGVSNYGYTF
CDR3 DNA: TGTGCCAGCAGCGGGGGGGTCAGTAACTATGGCTACACCTTC

V gene: TRBV6-1
clone size: .
J gene: TRBJ2-1
D gene: .
CDR3 protein: CASSALQVLSYNEQFF
CDR3 DNA: TGTGCCAGCAGTGCCCTTCAGGTTCTCTCCTACAATGAGCAGTTCTTC

V gene: TRBV9
clone size: .
J gene: TRBJ1-1
D gene: .
CDR3 protein: CASTPSDSQLNTEAFF
CDR3 DNA: TGTGCCAGCACCCCTTCGGACAGCCAACTGAACACTGAAGCTTTCTTT

V gene: TRBV29-1
clone size: .
J gene: TRBJ1-5
D gene: .
CDR3 protein: CSVELQTQGPQHF
CDR3 DNA: TGCAGCGTTGAATTACAGACCCAAGGGCCCCAGCATTTT

V gene: TRBV7-5
clone size: .
J gene: TRBJ2-2
D gene: .
CDR3 protein: CVRRRASPGLFF
CDR3 DNA: TGTGTCAGAAGGAGGGCGAGCCCGGGACTGTTTTTT

V gene: TRBV19
clone size: .
J gene: TRBJ2-5
D gene: .
CDR3 protein: CASSATQGHDQETQYF
CDR3 DNA: TGTGCCAGTAGTGCGACTCAAGGACATGACCAAGAGACCCAGTACTTC

V gene: TRBV9
clone size: .
J gene: TRBJ2-2
D gene: .
CDR3 protein: CASSVEVTVNTGELFF
CDR3 DNA: TGTGCCAGCAGCGTAGAAGTTACGGTGAACACCGGGGAGCTGTTTTTT

V gene: TRBV18
clone size: .
J gene: TRBJ1-5
D gene: .
CDR3 protein: CASSPTGAGLGNQPQHF
CDR3 DNA: TGTGCCAGCTCACCAACTGGAGCAGGGCTCGGCAATCAGCCCCAGCATTTT

V gene: TRBV5-6
clone size: once
J gene: TRBJ1-5
D gene: .
CDR3 protein: CASRKTGINQPQHF
CDR3 DNA: TGTGCCAGCAGGAAAACAGGGATCAATCAGCCCCAGCATTTT

V gene: TRBV3-1/TRBV3-2
clone size: .
J gene: TRBJ2-7
D gene: .
CDR3 protein: CASSHGIPYEQYF
CDR3 DNA: TGTGCCAGCAGCCACGGGATTCCCTACGAGCAGTACTTC

V gene: TRBV25-1
clone size: .
J gene: TRBJ1-1
D gene: TRBD1
CDR3 protein: CASSATGYPTEAFF
CDR3 DNA: TGTGCCAGCAGTGCGACAGGGTATCCGACTGAAGCTTTCTTT

V gene: TRBV6-1
clone size: .
J gene: TRBJ1-5
D gene: .
CDR3 protein: CASSELVQPQHF
CDR3 DNA: TGTGCCAGCAGTGAGTTAGTTCAGCCCCAGCATTTT

V gene: TRBV18
clone size: .
J gene: TRBJ1-1
D gene: .
CDR3 protein: CASSPLGPEVAAFF
CDR3 DNA: TGTGCCAGCTCACCACTGGGGCCTGAGGTGGCCGCTTTCTTT